This T cell receptor (beta chain) was retrieved from a study of blood T cells in healthy people across ages. The authors ran a second PCR of roughly 6 to 12 cycles using a sample-barcoded 5' primer and a J-beta primer mix. TCRdb analysed the 5' RACE reads with MiXCR anew, one entry per CDR3 protein. The sample consists of about 1,400,000 distinct CDR3 sequences, around 39% of them appearing once. There are 14 residues in the CDR3. V gave up 4 bases and J gave up 6 bases, with 13 bases separating them. Germline V gene data show CDR1 as GTSNPN and CDR2 as SVGIG (reference sequence). Sequenced: blood. The TCR originated in a woman between 18 and 29 years old in good health. The chain is built from TRBV30 and TRBJ1-6; D remains unclear. Here the CDR3 reads CAWTRRSPNSPLHF. In nucleotides, the CDR3 is TGTGCCTGGACCCGTAGGTCCCCTAATTCACCCCTCCACTTT.